These 28 T cell receptor beta chains originate from one sample sequenced in a study of shared clonotypes between healthy human individuals. Generated by immunoSEQ multiplex PCR, the TCRdb table keeps only in-frame clones and is missing some. The data contain over 2 million clones, roughly 94% of them singletons. Material: naive CD4+ T cells sorted from blood. Subset indicated: CD45RA+ positively selected. Source of these receptors: a man younger than 35 in good health.

This clone was observed a handful of times. This chain connects TRBV7-2 to TRBJ1-5; 9 positions match TRBD1. Germline lookup yields CDR1 SGHTA and CDR2 FQGNSA. The V gene end was trimmed by 5 bases and the J gene end by 2 bases; junction bases not matched to a gene: 4. The CDR3 has 15 amino acids. The CDR3 loop reads CASSPRTGGNQPQHF. The CDR3 DNA reads TGTGCCAGCAGCCCTCGGACAGGGGGCAATCAGCCCCAGCATTTT.

This clone has just one count. V gene TRBV5-4 combines with J gene TRBJ2-2, with 11 nucleotides matching TRBD2. This CDR3 has 17 residues. Unmatched junction bases numbered 11, after V lost 6 bases and J lost 4 bases. Per germline, CDR1 SGHNT and CDR2 YYREEE (reference sequence). The CDR3 loop reads CASNRKLAGVATGELFF. CDR3 DNA: TGTGCCAGCAACCGAAAACTAGCGGGAGTGGCCACCGGGGAGCTGTTTTTT. The full variable domain, its missing parts supplied by reference TRBV5-4 and TRBJ2-2, is ETGVTQSPTHLIKTRGQQVTLRCSSQSGHNTVSWYQQALGQGPQFIFQYYREEENGRGNFPPRFSGLQFPNYSSELNVNALELDDSALYLCASNRKLAGVATGELFFGEGSRLTVL.

The chain combines TRBV7-9 with TRBJ2-2; 10 nucleotides align to TRBD1. CDR1 and CDR2 from the germline V gene are SEHNR and FQNEAQ (reference sequence). The CDR3 runs 17 residues. J gave up 0 bases and V 2 bases, and 3 bases lay outside the gene matches. CDR3 DNA sequence: TGTGCCAGCAGCTTACGACAGGGGGCGTCGAACACCGGGGAGCTGTTTTTT. This translates into CASSLRQGASNTGELFF.

The sample holds one count of this clone. This chain connects TRBV4-2 to TRBJ1-5; D is unresolved. Germline-derived CDR1 and CDR2 are LGHNA and YNFKEQ. The CDR3 extends over 17 amino acids. Trimming stripped 0 bases from V and 4 bases from J, with 16 bases between. The CDR3 region has the DNA TGTGCCAGCAGCCAAGATTATTTCGGCTCATTGAATCAGCCCCAGCATTTT. This codes for CASSQDYFGSLNQPQHF.

The chain couples TRBV4-3 to TRBJ1-2; 12 bases map to TRBD1. This CDR3 spans 20 amino acids. Germline V gene data show CDR1 as LGHNA and CDR2 as YSLEER. Trimming cost V 1 base and J 4 bases; bases outside gene matches: 16. The CDR3 here is CASSQGVSGTGGGFIYGYTF. In nucleotides, the CDR3 is TGCGCCAGCAGCCAAGGGGTATCCGGGACAGGGGGCGGATTCATCTATGGCTACACCTTC.

This clone was recorded only once. The chain combines TRBV7-9 with TRBJ1-4; D uncertain. With 3 bases removed from V and 3 bases from J, the gap between germline ends came to 11 bases. The V gene's germline CDR1 is SEHNR and CDR2 FQNEAQ (reference sequence). This CDR3 has 15 residues. This CDR3 reads CASSLGGVSNEKLFF. The CDR3 coding sequence is TGTGCCAGCAGCTTGGGCGGGGTGTCTAATGAAAAACTGTTTTTT. The full variable domain, its missing parts supplied by reference TRBV7-9 and TRBJ1-4, is DTGVSQNPRHKITKRGQNVTFRCDPISEHNRLYWYRQTLGQGPEFLTYFQNEAQLEKSRLLSDRFSAERPKGSFSTLEIQRTEQGDSAMYLCASSLGGVSNEKLFFGSGTQLSVL.

Comment on this clone: The junction and the germline gene differ at one end; a read error may be behind it. The chain is built from TRBV10-3 and TRBJ1-5; 8 positions agree with TRBD1. This CDR3 is 15 amino acids long. Germline loops: CDR1 ENHRY, CDR2 SYGVKD. CDR3 in amino acids: CAISESPGGKQPQHF. CDR3 nucleotides: TGTGCCATCAGTGAGTCCCCAGGGGGCAAGCAGCCCCAGCATTTT.

This clone was counted a single time. V usage is TRBV28 and J usage is TRBJ1-1; D not resolved. Germline V gives CDR1 MDHEN, CDR2 SYDVKM. The CDR3 covers 13 residues. Trimming took 7 bases from V and 4 from J, leaving 13 bases between them. CDR3 sequence reads: CASTLVLFTEAFF. The CDR3 DNA reads as TGTGCCAGCACCCTGGTCCTCTTCACTGAAGCTTTCTTT.

The chain joins TRBV10-3 to TRBJ1-1; TRBD1 aligns across 9 bases. The CDR3 contains 16 residues. The V gene's germline CDR1 is ENHRY and CDR2 SYGVKD. V gave up 10 bases and J gave up 1 base; unmatched junction bases: 13. DNA for the CDR3: TGTGCCACGGGTCGTGGGACAGGGAGAGAGAACACTGAAGCTTTCTTT. Amino acid sequence: CATGRGTGRENTEAFF.

The chain employs TRBV27 and TRBJ1-1, with D tentatively TRBD1 (5 bases). This CDR3 is 14 amino acids long. Per germline, CDR1 MNHEY and CDR2 SMNVEV (reference sequence). V was shortened by 3 bases and J by 3 bases, with 11 bases between the two germline ends. The DNA for the CDR3 is TGTGCCAGCAGTTTTGGGGGTCCGCACACTGAAGCTTTCTTT. This codes for CASSFGGPHTEAFF.

This chain connects TRBV5-1 to TRBJ2-5; a weak D match, TRBD1 (5 bases). The CDR3 spans 17 residues. V lost 3 bases to trimming and J lost 0 bases, with 18 bases between them. Germline-derived CDR1 and CDR2 are SGHRS and YFSETQ. The chain's CDR3 is CASSWGGSSVNQETQYF. The CDR3 coding sequence is TGCGCCAGCAGCTGGGGCGGATCATCGGTAAACCAAGAGACCCAGTACTTC.

A remark on this clone: The same CDR3 can be traced to other DNA sequences in this sample. The chain couples TRBV28 to TRBJ1-6; no firm D call. V gave up 4 bases and J gave up 9 bases, with 13 bases separating them. The germline CDR1 and CDR2 sequences are MDHEN and SYDVKM. The CDR3 is made up of 14 amino acids. CDR3 sequence: CASSSSQRFSPLHF. In nucleotides, the CDR3 is TGTGCCAGCAGTTCCTCGCAGAGGTTTTCACCCCTCCACTTT.

The V and J genes are TRBV19 and TRBJ2-7, with D perhaps matching TRBD2 (5 bases). Germline lookup yields CDR1 LNHDA and CDR2 SQIVND (reference sequence). V lost 2 bases, J lost 1 base, and 12 bases lay in between. The CDR3 totals 15 residues. CDR3 DNA sequence: TGTGCCAGTAGTATAAAATGGGGAGTTTCCTACGAGCAGTACTTC. Amino acids: CASSIKWGVSYEQYF.

V and J are TRBV5-1 and TRBJ1-6, with a weak D call TRBD1 (6 bases). The CDR3 consists of 15 residues. CDR1 and CDR2 from the germline V gene are SGHRS and YFSETQ. V was trimmed by 4 bases and J by 5 bases, leaving 13 bases between them. The CDR3 region has the DNA TGCGCCAGCAGCACCAGGGGAAACGATAATTCACCCCTCCACTTT. Translation gives CASSTRGNDNSPLHF.

V gene TRBV9 combines with J gene TRBJ2-7; D tentatively reads TRBD1 or TRBD2 (5 bases each). The germline gives CDR1 SGDLS, CDR2 YYNGEE. Trimming left V 7 bases short and J 3 bases short, with 14 bases between. The CDR3 runs to 13 residues. The CDR3 DNA sequence: TGTGCCAGCTCTCAGGGAGCAGGCTACGAGCAGTACTTC. Translated: CASSQGAGYEQYF.

This sequence joins TRBV27 and TRBJ2-2; the match to TRBD2 covers 15 bases. With V trimmed by 4 bases and J by 4 bases, 7 bases remained unmatched. Germline values: CDR1 MNHEY, CDR2 SMNVEV (reference sequence). This CDR3 is 18 amino acids long. The CDR3 here is CASSYGLAGGPGTGELFF. For the CDR3, the DNA is TGTGCCAGCAGTTACGGACTAGCGGGAGGGCCGGGCACCGGGGAGCTGTTTTTT.

This chain joins TRBV5-1 and TRBJ1-2, with TRBD1 as a possible D gene (5 bases). There are 15 residues in the CDR3. Between the trimmed V and J ends, which lost 3 bases and 8 bases, there was a span of 20 bases. Germline V lookup: CDR1 SGHRS, CDR2 YFSETQ. For the CDR3, the DNA is TGCGCCAGCAGCTCCGGGACTTCACTTCCTGGGGGCTACACCTTC. This codes for CASSSGTSLPGGYTF.

The chain is built from TRBV6-1 and TRBJ2-7, with no clear D. This CDR3 has 11 residues. The germline V gene encodes CDR1 MNHNS and CDR2 SASEGT. Trimming stripped 6 bases from V and 5 bases from J, with 8 bases between. CDR3 amino acids: CASSHTDEQYF. For the CDR3, the DNA is TGTGCCAGCAGCCACACGGACGAGCAGTACTTC.

DNA of the CDR3: TGCAGCGTTGTTGGCAGGGGCCTTTTCGGCTACACCTTC. Translating it yields CSVVGRGLFGYTF. V and J are TRBV29-1 and TRBJ1-2, with D possibly TRBD1 on 6 matching bases. V shed 4 bases and J shed 8 bases, with 17 bases lying between them. The CDR3 consists of 13 residues. Germline V gives CDR1 SQVTM, CDR2 ANQGSEA.

The chain is built from TRBV2 and TRBJ2-1; 7 bases line up with TRBD1. The CDR3 loop spans 15 amino acids. CDR1 is SNHLY and CDR2 is FYNNEI in the germline V gene. The trim removed 7 bases at V and 8 bases at J, leaving 14 bases unmatched. CDR3 DNA sequence: TGTGCCAGCACGACTACAGGGGCTAGGCCCGATGAGCAGTTCTTC. It codes for CASTTTGARPDEQFF. The entire variable domain, with the rest obtained from reference TRBV2 and TRBJ2-1, is as follows: EPEVTQTPSHQVTQMGQEVILRCVPISNHLYFYWYRQILGQKVEFLVSFYNNEISEKSEIFDDQFSVERPDGSNFTLKIRSTKLEDSAMYFCASTTTGARPDEQFFGPGTRLTVL.

The V gene is TRBV10-3, the J gene TRBJ1-1; 8 nucleotides match TRBD1. Germline trimming cut 5 bases from V and 1 base from J; bases unmatched to any gene: 6. The CDR3 consists of 15 residues. The germline V gene encodes CDR1 ENHRY and CDR2 SYGVKD. CDR3 sequence (DNA): TGTGCCATCAGTTGGGCAGGGGGCGAGAACACTGAAGCTTTCTTT. Translation: CAISWAGGENTEAFF.

The chain carries TRBV28 and TRBJ1-6; D gene unclear. Trimming took 3 bases from V and 6 from J, leaving 6 bases between them. Germline V lookup: CDR1 MDHEN, CDR2 SYDVKM. CDR3 size: 13 residues. CDR3 protein: CASSLFGNSPLHF. As DNA, the CDR3 is TGTGCCAGCAGTTTGTTCGGTAATTCACCCCTCCACTTT.

A word on this clone: Other DNA sequences in the sample encode the same CDR3. The chain couples TRBV28 to TRBJ2-7; no clear D. Per germline, CDR1 MDHEN and CDR2 SYDVKM. This CDR3 has 11 amino acids. The V gene lost 7 bases and the J gene lost 7 bases, with 11 bases spanning the gap. The CDR3, as DNA: TGTGCCAGCACCTCTGGTCGAGAGCAGTACTTC. This codes for CASTSGREQYF.

Regarding this clone: One base away lies a much larger clone, so this may be a sequencing read error. The rearrangement uses TRBV11-1 and TRBJ2-7; D is uncertain. Germline V CDR1 and CDR2: SGHAT, FQDESV (reference sequence). V lost 5 bases and J lost 2, with 4 bases in between. CDR3 length equals 11 residues. The DNA of the CDR3 is TGTGCCAGCAGCGCCGCCTACGAGCAGTACTTC. It is translated as CASSAAYEQYF. The variable domain in full, completed from reference TRBV11-1 and TRBJ2-7, reads EAEVAQSPRYKITEKSQAVAFWCDPISGHATLYWYRQILGQGPELLVQFQDESVVDDSQLPKDRFSAERLKGVDSTLKIQPAELGDSAMYLCASSAAYEQYFGPGTRLTVT.

The chain has TRBV2 and TRBJ2-1; TRBD2 matches at 14 bases. Germline CDR1 and CDR2: SNHLY and FYNNEI. The junction had 2 bases not matched to a gene; V was cut back by 7 bases and J by 6 bases. CDR3 length equals 14 residues. CDR3 amino acids: CASNGLAGGNEQFF. For the CDR3, the DNA is TGTGCCAGCAATGGACTAGCGGGGGGCAATGAGCAGTTCTTC.

Comment on this clone: The sample has other DNA sequences that encode this CDR3 too. The chain combines TRBV28 with TRBJ1-5, with D possibly matching TRBD1 (5 bases). This CDR3 has 14 residues. Germline CDR1 MDHEN, CDR2 SYDVKM. V lost 3 bases and J lost 0, with 6 bases in between. Here the CDR3 DNA reads TGTGCCAGCAGTTTTACAGGTAGCAATCAGCCCCAGCATTTT. This encodes CASSFTGSNQPQHF.

V and J are TRBV4-2 and TRBJ2-7; 8 nucleotides align to TRBD2. Germline V gene sequence: CDR1 LGHNA, CDR2 YNFKEQ. The V gene end was trimmed by 8 bases and the J gene end by 3 bases; junction bases not matched to a gene: 9. The CDR3 sequence is 14 residues long. This CDR3 is CASAGGTRDYEQYF. The CDR3 DNA follows: TGTGCCAGCGCGGGCGGGACTAGAGACTACGAGCAGTACTTC.

The CDR3 DNA is TGCGCCAGCAGCCCCCCGATCGGGGCACTGAATGAAAAACTGTTTTTT. Residues: CASSPPIGALNEKLFF. The chain couples TRBV4-1 to TRBJ1-4, with a possible D match to TRBD1 (5 bases). The CDR3 runs to 16 residues. Germline values: CDR1 MGHRA, CDR2 YSYEKL. With 4 bases removed from V and 5 bases from J, the gap between germline ends came to 17 bases.